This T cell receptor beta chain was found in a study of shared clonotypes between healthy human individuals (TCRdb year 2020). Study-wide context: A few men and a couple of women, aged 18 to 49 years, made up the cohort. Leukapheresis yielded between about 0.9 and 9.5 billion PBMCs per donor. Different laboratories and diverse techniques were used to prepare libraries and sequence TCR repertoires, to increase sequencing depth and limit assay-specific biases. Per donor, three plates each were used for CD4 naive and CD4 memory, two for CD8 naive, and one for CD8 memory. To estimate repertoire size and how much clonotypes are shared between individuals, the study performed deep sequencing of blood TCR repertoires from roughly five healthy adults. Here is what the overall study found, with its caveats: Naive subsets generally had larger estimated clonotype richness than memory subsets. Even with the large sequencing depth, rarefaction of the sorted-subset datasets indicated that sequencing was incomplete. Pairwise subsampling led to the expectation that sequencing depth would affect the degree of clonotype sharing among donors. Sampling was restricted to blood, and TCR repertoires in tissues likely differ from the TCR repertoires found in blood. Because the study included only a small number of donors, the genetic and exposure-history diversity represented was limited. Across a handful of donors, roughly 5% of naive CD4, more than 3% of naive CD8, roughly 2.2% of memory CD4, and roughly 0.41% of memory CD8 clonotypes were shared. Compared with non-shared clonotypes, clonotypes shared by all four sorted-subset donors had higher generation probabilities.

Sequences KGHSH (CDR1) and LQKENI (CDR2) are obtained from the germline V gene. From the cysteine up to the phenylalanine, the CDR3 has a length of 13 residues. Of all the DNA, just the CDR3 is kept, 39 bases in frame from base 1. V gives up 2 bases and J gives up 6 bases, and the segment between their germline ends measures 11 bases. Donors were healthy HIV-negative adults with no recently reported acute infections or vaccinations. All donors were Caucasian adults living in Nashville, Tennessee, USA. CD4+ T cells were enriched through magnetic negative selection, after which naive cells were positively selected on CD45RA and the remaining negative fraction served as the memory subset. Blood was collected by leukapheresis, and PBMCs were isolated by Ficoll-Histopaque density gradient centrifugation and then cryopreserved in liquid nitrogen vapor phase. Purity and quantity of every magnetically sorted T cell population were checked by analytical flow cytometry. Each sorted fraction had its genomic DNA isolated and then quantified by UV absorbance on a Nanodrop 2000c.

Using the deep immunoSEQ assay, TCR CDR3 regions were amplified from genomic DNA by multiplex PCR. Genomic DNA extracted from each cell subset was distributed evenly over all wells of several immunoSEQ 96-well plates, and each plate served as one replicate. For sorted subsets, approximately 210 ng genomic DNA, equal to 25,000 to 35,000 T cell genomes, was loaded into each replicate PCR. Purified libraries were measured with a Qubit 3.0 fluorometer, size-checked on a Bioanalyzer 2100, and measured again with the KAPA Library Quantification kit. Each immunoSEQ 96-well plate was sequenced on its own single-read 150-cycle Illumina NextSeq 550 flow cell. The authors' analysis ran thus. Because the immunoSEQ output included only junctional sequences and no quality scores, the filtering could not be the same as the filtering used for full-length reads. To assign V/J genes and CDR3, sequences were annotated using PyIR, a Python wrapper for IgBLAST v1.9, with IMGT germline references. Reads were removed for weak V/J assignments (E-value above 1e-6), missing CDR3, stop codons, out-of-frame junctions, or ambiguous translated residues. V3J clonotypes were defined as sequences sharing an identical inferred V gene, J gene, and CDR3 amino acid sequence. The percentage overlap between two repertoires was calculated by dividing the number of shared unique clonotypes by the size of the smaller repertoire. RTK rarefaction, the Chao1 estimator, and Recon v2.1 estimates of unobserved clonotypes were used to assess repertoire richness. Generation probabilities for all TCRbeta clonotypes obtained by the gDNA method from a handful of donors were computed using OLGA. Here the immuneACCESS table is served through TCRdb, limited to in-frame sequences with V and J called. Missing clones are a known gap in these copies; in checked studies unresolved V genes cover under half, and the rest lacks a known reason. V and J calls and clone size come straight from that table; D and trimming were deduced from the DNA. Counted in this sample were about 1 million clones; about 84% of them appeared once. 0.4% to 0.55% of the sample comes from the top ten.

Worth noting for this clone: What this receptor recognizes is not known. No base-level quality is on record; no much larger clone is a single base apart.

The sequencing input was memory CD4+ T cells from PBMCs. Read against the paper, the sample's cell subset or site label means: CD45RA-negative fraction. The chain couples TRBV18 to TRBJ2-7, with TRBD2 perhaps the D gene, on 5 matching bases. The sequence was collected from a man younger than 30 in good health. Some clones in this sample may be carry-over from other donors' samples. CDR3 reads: CASSPSNAGEQYF. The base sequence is TGTGCCAGCTCACCATCCAATGCGGGCGAGCAGTACTTC.